This T cell receptor (beta chain) comes out of a study of blood T cell repertoires in COVID-19. Study details: The study drew acute and convalescent COVID-19 samples from the United States, Italy and Spain.

Method: immunoSEQ multiplex PCR; TCRdb's copy keeps in-frame clones and lacks some. The sample shows approximately 160,000 clones, about nine tenths of them seen only once. Sequenced sample: peripheral blood. The receptor was isolated from a man in his 60s with active or convalescent COVID-19.

CDR3 amino acids: CASNPPGARNQPQHF. In DNA, the CDR3 is TGTGCCAGCAACCCTCCAGGGGCCAGAAATCAGCCCCAGCATTTT. This sequence joins TRBV28 and TRBJ1-5; possible D gene TRBD1, 6 bases. Per the germline V gene, CDR1 is MDHEN and CDR2 is SYDVKM. This CDR3 is 15 amino acids long. Trimming took 7 bases from V and 4 from J, leaving 17 bases between them.